These 9 T cell receptor beta chains share one sample of origin, sequenced in a study of CD8 T cells in ankylosing spondylitis. Their recognized antigens are unknown. Study outcomes and limitations: A TCR beta motif made of several highly homologous variants seemed typical of ankylosing spondylitis blood.

A single record per CDR3 protein comes from TCRdb applying MiXCR to the 5' RACE reads. Among about 540,000 distinct CDR3 sequences listed, about 13% were seen once. The material sequenced was blood, either unsorted or a sorted T cell fraction (not recorded which). These receptors were collected from a male donor with ankylosing spondylitis.

This clonotype has at least ten counts. The rearrangement links TRBV5-1 to TRBJ1-2, with no clear D. V shed 1 base and J shed 2 bases, with 9 bases lying between them. The CDR3 totals 14 residues. Germline V gene sequence: CDR1 SGHRS, CDR2 YFSETQ. This CDR3 reads CASSLTDGNYGYTF. CDR3 bases: TGCGCCAGCAGCTTGACGGACGGAAACTATGGCTACACCTTC.

This clonotype has ten or more counts. This chain connects TRBV6-1 to TRBJ2-6; D might be TRBD1 (5 bases). V dropped 5 bases and J dropped 0 bases, with 8 bases sitting between them. Germline CDR1 MNHNS, CDR2 SASEGT. The CDR3 runs 15 residues. This CDR3 is CASSTTVSGANVLTF. CDR3 nucleotides: TGTGCCAGCAGTACGACAGTCTCTGGGGCCAACGTCCTGACTTTC.

The genes are TRBV5-6 and TRBJ2-3, with TRBD2 identical over 7 bases. With V trimmed by 4 bases and J by 9 bases, 17 bases remained unmatched. This CDR3 contains 16 residues. Per germline, CDR1 SGHDT and CDR2 YYEEEE. CDR3 region: CASSPTPTLSGHTQYF. The CDR3 nucleotides read TGTGCCAGCAGCCCGACCCCCACACTTAGCGGGCACACGCAGTATTTT.

Many counts were recorded for this clonotype. The V gene is TRBV5-1, the J gene TRBJ2-1; TRBD1 agrees at 9 bases. Germline trimming cut 0 bases from V and 2 bases from J; bases unmatched to any gene: 0. This CDR3 has 15 amino acids. Germline CDR1 is SGHRS and CDR2 is YFSETQ. This chain's CDR3 is CASSLGQGAYNEQFF. Here the CDR3 DNA reads TGCGCCAGCAGCTTGGGACAGGGGGCCTACAATGAGCAGTTCTTC.

The chain joins TRBV5-1 to TRBJ1-2, with no clear D. The CDR3 loop spans 15 amino acids. Per germline, CDR1 SGHRS and CDR2 YFSETQ. Trimming removed 1 base at V and 0 bases at J, with 10 bases between. This CDR3 is CASSLSLDTNYGYTF. The CDR3 DNA reads TGCGCCAGCAGCTTGAGCTTGGATACTAACTATGGCTACACCTTC.

The chain recombines TRBV7-2 with TRBJ2-3; maybe TRBD2 (8 bases). Germline CDR1 and CDR2: SGHTA and FQGNSA. Trimming took off 4 bases at V and 6 bases at J, with 17 bases between the two ends. The CDR3 totals 15 residues. In DNA, the CDR3 is TGTGCCAGCAGCTCCGCAGGGGGACTAGGGGATACGCAGTATTTT. Translation: CASSSAGGLGDTQYF.

This clonotype has only a few counts. This chain uses TRBV6-2 or TRBV6-3 with TRBJ2-2; D is possibly TRBD1 or TRBD2 (6 bases each). Germline V gene lookup returns CDR1 MNHEY and CDR2 SVGEGT. V gave up 4 bases and J gave up 6 bases, with 9 bases separating them. CDR3 length: 13 residues. CDR3 bases: TGTGCCAGCAGTTCGGGGGCGTCCGGGGAGCTGTTTTTT. Translating it yields CASSSGASGELFF.

The chain is built from TRBV6-4 and TRBJ2-7; 11 bases agree with TRBD2. This CDR3 comprises 15 residues. CDR1 and CDR2 (germline): MRHNA, SNTAGT. Trimming cost V 4 bases and J 6 bases; bases outside gene matches: 8. CDR3 sequence reads: CASSGLAGGDSEQYF. DNA of the CDR3: TGTGCCAGCAGTGGGTTAGCGGGAGGGGACTCCGAGCAGTACTTC.

The chain employs TRBV20-1 and TRBJ2-3; perhaps TRBD2 as D (6 bases). The CDR3 covers 16 residues. Germline CDR1 is DFQATT and CDR2 is SNEGSKA (reference sequence). The ends were cut back, 5 bases at V and 0 bases at J, with 18 bases in the middle. CDR3 sequence reads: CSASRGRRTSTDTQYF. The CDR3 region has the DNA TGCAGTGCTTCTCGGGGGAGGCGCACTAGCACAGATACGCAGTATTTT.